The 5 T cell receptor beta chains below were found in one sample sequenced in a study of cytomegalovirus exposure and HLA in healthy donors (dated by TCRdb to 2017 to 2019). Libraries were made using the immunoSEQ multiplex PCR assay. For the multiplex PCR, a mixture combining 60 forward primers for TCR Vbeta segments and 13 reverse primers for TCR Jbeta segments was used. Sourced from immuneACCESS, this table was stored by TCRdb with only in-frame sequences that have V and J called. A share of the clones is absent; for the studies checked, an unresolved V gene accounts for under half, and the remainder has no known explanation. The sample contains roughly 140,000 clones, about 84% of them found a single time. The leading ten clones occupy 2% to 2.5% of the sample. Sample: PBMCs. The receptor set was obtained from a woman under 30 in good health and CMV-seropositive.

This clone occurred once. J is TRBJ1-4 and V is TRBV29-1, with 8 bases that match TRBD1. The CDR3 totals 15 residues. The ends lost 6 bases at V and 4 bases at J; junction bases unmatched: 10. Per germline, CDR1 SQVTM and CDR2 ANQGSEA. The CDR3 sequence: CSVLHRTGYNEKLFF. CDR3 nucleotides: TGCAGCGTCTTGCACCGGACAGGGTATAATGAAAAACTGTTTTTT.

The table lists this clone with a few counts. The V gene is TRBV10-1, the J gene TRBJ2-2; no reliable D call. CDR3 length: 13 amino acids. CDR1 and CDR2 (germline): WNHNN, SYGVQD (reference sequence). The V and J ends lost 2 bases and 5 bases respectively, with 6 bases between them. The CDR3 DNA sequence: TGCGCCAGCAGTGAGGGCCCAACCGGGGAGCTGTTTTTT. It codes for CASSEGPTGELFF.

The chain has TRBV5-6 and TRBJ2-7; a weak D match, TRBD1 (6 bases). Germline V gene data show CDR1 as SGHDT and CDR2 as YYEEEE. The CDR3 length is 15 residues. The V end was cut by 3 bases, the J end by 6 bases, with 19 bases between. The CDR3 loop reads CASSSNRDFEGEQYF. Here the CDR3 DNA reads TGTGCCAGCAGCTCAAACAGGGATTTCGAAGGCGAGCAGTACTTC.

This clone was seen a single time. The J gene is TRBJ2-2, the V gene TRBV6-1; 9 bases align to TRBD2. The ends lost 5 bases at V and 2 bases at J; junction bases unmatched: 3. The CDR3 totals 15 residues. Germline CDR1 MNHNS, CDR2 SASEGT. DNA for the CDR3: TGTGCCAGCAGTTTGACTAGCGGAAACACCGGGGAGCTGTTTTTT. It translates to CASSLTSGNTGELFF.

The J gene is TRBJ1-2, the V gene TRBV5-1; TRBD1 might be the D (6 bases). CDR1 is SGHRS and CDR2 is YFSETQ in the germline V gene. The CDR3 spans 19 residues. The V end was cut by 0 bases, the J end by 5 bases, with 26 bases between. CDR3 region: CASSLDGDDHQKGDYGYTF. In DNA form, the CDR3 reads TGCGCCAGCAGCTTGGACGGGGATGATCACCAGAAGGGGGATTATGGCTACACCTTC. Supplemented by reference TRBV5-1 and TRBJ1-2, the full variable domain reads KAGVTQTPRYLIKTRGQQVTLSCSPISGHRSVSWYQQTPGQGLQFLFEYFSETQRNKGNFPGRFSGRQFSNSRSEMNVSTLELGDSALYLCASSLDGDDHQKGDYGYTFGSGTRLTVV.